This entry lists 23 T cell receptor beta chains sequenced from one sample in a study of control samples from healthy donors and cancer patients (dated by TCRdb to the early 2020s). The library was obtained by the immunoSEQ multiplex PCR assay. TCRdb mirrors the immuneACCESS table, restricted to in-frame sequences. Some clones are absent from its copies; in checked studies, under half trace to an unresolved V gene, and the reason for the others is unknown. This sample has 150,000 to 200,000 clones in its table, and around 93% of those were observed once. The ten top clones hold about 1.5% of the sample. Sequenced: blood. All receptors derive from a man in his late teens or twenties in good health.

The rearrangement joins TRBV10-3 to TRBJ1-4; D may be TRBD1 (6 bases). V was cut by 4 bases and J by 12 bases, with 15 bases left in between. The germline CDR1 and CDR2 sequences are ENHRY and SYGVKD. There are 13 residues in the CDR3. For the CDR3, the DNA is TGTGCCATCAGTGCGGACAGTGCCAGTGAACTGTTTTTT. Translating it yields CAISADSASELFF.

The chain recombines TRBV12-3 or TRBV12-4 with TRBJ1-2; a weak D match, TRBD1 (5 bases). The CDR3 is 12 residues long. V dropped 5 bases and J dropped 8 bases, with 12 bases sitting between them. The CDR3 DNA is TGTGCCAGCAGTATCCGGGGGTTGGGCTACACCTTC. Protein: CASSIRGLGYTF.

This clone was picked up one time. V gene TRBV12-5 combines with J gene TRBJ2-1; TRBD2 might be the D (6 bases). This CDR3 has 12 amino acids. V lost 7 bases, J lost 9 bases, and 13 bases lay in between. Germline CDR1 reads LGHNT; CDR2 reads FRNRAP. CDR3 protein: CASARDSGEQFF. The DNA for the CDR3 is TGTGCTAGTGCTCGGGACTCGGGTGAGCAGTTCTTC.

The chain has TRBV4-1 and TRBJ1-4, with 7 positions matching TRBD1. Germline trimming cut 6 bases from V and 2 bases from J; bases unmatched to any gene: 6. Germline V gene data show CDR1 as MGHRA and CDR2 as YSYEKL. The CDR3 spans 15 residues. The CDR3 is CASRPKQGTNEKLFF. CDR3 sequence (DNA): TGCGCCAGCAGGCCTAAACAGGGGACTAATGAAAAACTGTTTTTT.

The J gene is TRBJ2-1, the V gene TRBV5-4; D is perhaps TRBD2 (5 bases). Germline CDR1 reads SGHNT; CDR2 reads YYREEE (reference sequence). V was shortened by 6 bases and J by 7 bases, with 20 bases between the two germline ends. This CDR3 is 15 amino acids long. As DNA, the CDR3 is TGTGCCAGCACTTCCGGGGATCCTAAATTTAATGAGCAGTTCTTC. It is translated as CASTSGDPKFNEQFF.

The CDR3 loop is CASSQDMARGGQETQYF. The CDR3 bases are TGTGCCAGCAGCCAAGATATGGCGCGGGGGGGCCAAGAGACCCAGTACTTC. The chain carries TRBV3-1 (or the pseudogene TRBV3-2) and TRBJ2-5; TRBD2 agrees at 9 bases. This CDR3 has 17 residues. J was trimmed by 1 base and V by 0 bases; bases with no gene match: 6. Germline loops: CDR1 LGHDT, CDR2 YNNKEL (reference sequence).

CDR3 nucleotides: TGTGCCAGCAGTAGGAAAGGGGTCTACAATGAGCAGTTCTTC. Encoded protein: CASSRKGVYNEQFF. V gene TRBV5-6 combines with J gene TRBJ2-1; D may be TRBD1 (5 bases). The CDR3 length is 14 residues. Trimming removed 5 bases at V and 3 bases at J, with 12 bases between. Per germline, CDR1 SGHDT and CDR2 YYEEEE.

The V gene is TRBV5-5, the J gene TRBJ2-1; D is undetermined. CDR1 and CDR2 from the germline V gene are SGHKS and YYEKEE (reference sequence). The CDR3 spans 16 residues. V lost 5 bases and J lost 2, with 17 bases in between. CDR3 region: CASRQSPGQAYNEQFF. For the CDR3, the DNA is TGTGCCAGCAGGCAATCGCCGGGCCAGGCCTACAATGAGCAGTTCTTC.

This chain joins TRBV5-8 and TRBJ1-2; possible D gene TRBD1, 6 bases. Trimming pared 4 bases from V and 2 bases from J, leaving 12 bases between. Germline assignment: CDR1 SGHTS and CDR2 YDEGEE. The CDR3 spans 14 residues. CDR3 bases: TGTGCCAGCAGCCCGTACAGGGAAAACTATGGCTACACCTTC. Its protein product is CASSPYRENYGYTF.

J is TRBJ2-7 and V is TRBV9; 7 bases line up with TRBD2. The V and J ends lost 2 bases and 5 bases, in that order; junction bases with no gene match: 4. The CDR3 is made up of 13 amino acids. Germline V CDR1 and CDR2: SGDLS, YYNGEE. The CDR3 region has the DNA TGTGCCAGCAGCGTCAGGGAGGGGAACGAGCAGTACTTC. This encodes CASSVREGNEQYF.

The chain uses TRBV5-1 and TRBJ2-1, with 9 bases that match TRBD2. The length of the CDR3 is 15 residues. CDR1 SGHRS and CDR2 YFSETQ come from the germline V gene. Trimming took 2 bases from V and 7 from J; bases not matched to a gene: 7. CDR3 in DNA: TGCGCCAGCAGCTTCTCCCTAGCGGGGTCAAATGAGCAGTTCTTC. Translated, it gives CASSFSLAGSNEQFF.

This chain links TRBV14 with TRBJ2-7; 7 positions agree with TRBD2. CDR1 SGHDN and CDR2 FVKESK come from the germline V gene. The V and J ends lost 6 bases and 2 bases, in that order; junction bases with no gene match: 7. The CDR3 totals 14 residues. Here the CDR3 DNA reads TGTGCCAGCAGTCGTTGGGGGGGGACCTACGAGCAGTACTTC. Translation gives CASSRWGGTYEQYF.

The sample holds one count of this clone. V and J are TRBV6-5 and TRBJ2-4; possibly TRBD2 for D (7 bases). The CDR3 contains 14 residues. The V end lost 2 bases, the J end lost 6 bases, and 11 bases lay between the germline ends. Germline lookup yields CDR1 MNHEY and CDR2 SVGAGI. This CDR3 is CASSYGGGTNIQYF. The CDR3 nucleotides read TGTGCCAGCAGTTACGGCGGGGGCACAAACATTCAGTACTTC.

This chain connects TRBV12-3 or TRBV12-4 to TRBJ2-1; a weak D match, TRBD2 (5 bases). CDR3 length equals 12 residues. V was cut by 11 bases and J by 10 bases, with 18 bases left in between. The CDR3 DNA follows: TGTGCCGCGGGTAGCGTCCTTCGGGAGCAGTTCTTC. Translating gives CAAGSVLREQFF.

For the CDR3, the DNA is TGTGCCAGCAGCGGACGGACTACAGATACGCAGTATTTT. Translation: CASSGRTTDTQYF. The V call is TRBV7-3, the J call TRBJ2-3; tentative D call: TRBD2 (5 bases). Germline CDR1 SGHTA, CDR2 FQGTGA. Between the trimmed V and J ends, which lost 5 bases and 3 bases, there was a span of 9 bases. The CDR3 totals 13 residues.

This clone was seen a handful of times. V and J are TRBV10-2 and TRBJ2-7, with D unresolved. This CDR3 has 12 amino acids. V was shortened by 4 bases and J by 5 bases, with 9 bases between the two germline ends. Germline loops: CDR1 WSHSY, CDR2 SAAADI. The CDR3 protein is CASSGRRDEQYF. DNA for the CDR3: TGCGCCAGCAGTGGCAGAAGGGACGAGCAGTACTTC.

Here the CDR3 reads CASSPNRGNTEAFF. CDR3 DNA sequence: TGTGCCAGCTCACCTAACAGGGGAAACACTGAAGCTTTCTTT. The gene calls are TRBV18 and TRBJ1-1; 7 bases map to TRBD1. The CDR3 loop spans 14 amino acids. J gave up 2 bases and V 3 bases, and 3 bases lay outside the gene matches. Germline values: CDR1 KGHSH, CDR2 LQKENI.

The chain combines TRBV18 with TRBJ1-4; D gene ambiguous. Germline CDR1 and CDR2: KGHSH and LQKENI. V lost 4 bases and J 5 bases, leaving 23 bases between the germline ends. CDR3 length: 18 residues. In DNA form, the CDR3 reads TGTGCCAGCTCACTAGTAGCCGTTCAAGGGTCGCCCAATGAAAAACTGTTTTTT. Protein sequence: CASSLVAVQGSPNEKLFF.

This clone occurred a few times. The chain uses TRBV9 and TRBJ1-4, with a possible D match to TRBD1 (5 bases). This CDR3 region has 16 residues. Deletions cut 4 bases from V and 8 bases from J, with 21 bases between. Germline CDR1 reads SGDLS; CDR2 reads YYNGEE. The CDR3 coding sequence is TGTGCCAGCAGCCCGGGGACCTCCGTCGAGGGGGAAAAACTGTTTTTT. It yields the protein CASSPGTSVEGEKLFF.

The CDR3 sequence: CASSQEVGATNEKLFF. CDR3 DNA sequence: TGTGCCAGCAGCCAAGAAGTGGGAGCAACTAATGAAAAACTGTTTTTT. The rearrangement uses TRBV14 and TRBJ1-4, with no clear D. V lost 0 bases and J 0 bases, leaving 8 bases between the germline ends. The CDR3 extends over 16 amino acids. Germline CDR1 SGHDN, CDR2 FVKESK.

The chain links TRBV27 to TRBJ2-7; perhaps TRBD2 as D (5 bases). There are 13 residues in the CDR3. V was pared by 5 bases and J by 9 bases, with 17 bases between. Germline CDR1 and CDR2: MNHEY and SMNVEV (reference sequence). The CDR3 loop is CASSPRPAGGQYF. The CDR3 nucleotides are TGTGCCAGCAGTCCCCGGCCTGCGGGCGGGCAGTACTTC.

The chain recombines TRBV18 with TRBJ1-6; 10 bases line up with TRBD1. CDR3 length equals 14 residues. Germline V gene sequence: CDR1 KGHSH, CDR2 LQKENI. V trimming: 6 bases; J trimming: 9 bases; junction bases outside the gene matches: 5. CDR3 coding DNA: TGTGCCAGCTCTGACAGGGGGCAGGGTTCACCCCTCCACTTT. Residues: CASSDRGQGSPLHF.

CDR3 sequence (DNA): TGTGCCATCAGTGGTAAAGCGGGTGCTTTGAGCGGGGAGCTGTTTTTT. Translated, it gives CAISGKAGALSGELFF. The chain combines TRBV10-3 with TRBJ2-2, with TRBD2 as a possible D gene (6 bases). In germline, CDR1 is ENHRY, CDR2 SYGVKD. CDR3 length: 16 residues. Trimming took off 4 bases at V and 7 bases at J, with 19 bases between the two ends.